The clone carrying this T cell receptor (beta chain) has ten or more counts. Its antigen is unidentified. In TCRdb, the RACE reads were re-called with MiXCR into one record per CDR3 protein. The sample consists of some 59,000 distinct CDR3 sequences, around 11% of them appearing once. This sample was taken from a study of human T cells and chemical hapten exposure. Whole-study results and caveats: Relative to controls, expanded TCRs formed significantly more large CDR3 similarity clusters.

Sample time point: pre-sensitization, week 0. Treatment defined: therapeutic diphenylcyclopropenone sensitization with weekly scalp DPC. The germline CDR1 and CDR2 sequences are MNHEY and SVGEGT. V was shortened by 7 bases and J by 0 bases, with 10 bases between the two germline ends. The CDR3 contains 14 residues. This chain connects TRBV6-2 or TRBV6-3 to TRBJ2-1; D is undetermined. The input for sequencing was whole blood, taken in connection with sensitization to the hapten diphenylcyclopropenone (DPC). This receptor was obtained from a woman aged 40-49 years with alopecia areata. Some clones in this sample may be carry-over from other donors' samples. The CDR3 DNA reads TGTGCCAGCATGGGGTCGGACTCCTACAATGAGCAGTTCTTC. Protein sequence: CASMGSDSYNEQFF.